This passage covers 6 T cell receptor beta chains from one sample sequenced in a study of molecular identifiers for immune sequencing clone quantification. In TCRdb, the PCR reads were re-called with MiXCR into one record per CDR3 protein. The sample gives about 320,000 distinct CDR3 sequences, 24% of which show up once; about 0.71% is in the top ten. The sample taken for sequencing was naive CD8+ T cells from blood, with Jurkat cell RNA spiked in. Subset of the sample: FACS-sorted CD8+CD4-CCR7+CD45RA+ naive T cells. These receptor sequences come from a human donor in good health. Some libraries in this study had Jurkat cell RNA spiked in.

This clonotype showed up many times. J is TRBJ1-1 and V is TRBV6-5; tentative D call: TRBD1 (5 bases). CDR1 is MNHEY, CDR2 SVGAGI, per germline. The V gene lost 7 bases and the J gene lost 5 bases, with 11 bases spanning the gap. The CDR3 sequence is 12 residues long. CDR3 amino acids: CASNGGRTEAFF. In nucleotides, the CDR3 is TGTGCCAGCAACGGGGGGAGGACTGAAGCTTTCTTT.

This clonotype was seen ten or more times. The chain is built from TRBV28 and TRBJ2-7, with a tentative D call TRBD1 (5 bases). Trimming removed 6 bases from V and 4 bases from J, with 10 bases in between. This CDR3 has 12 amino acids. Germline CDR1 MDHEN, CDR2 SYDVKM. The CDR3 DNA is TGTGCCAGCAGGACAGAAGGGTACGAGCAGTACTTC. Amino acids: CASRTEGYEQYF.

The chain joins TRBV29-1 to TRBJ1-1, with D tentatively TRBD1 (6 bases). This CDR3 comprises 14 residues. Trimming shortened V by 3 bases and J by 1 base, and 12 bases separated the two germline ends. Germline lookup yields CDR1 SQVTM and CDR2 ANQGSEA. Here the CDR3 reads CSVENTGTNTEAFF. The CDR3, as DNA: TGCAGCGTTGAGAATACAGGGACGAACACTGAAGCTTTCTTT. Combining the CDR3 with reference TRBV29-1 and TRBJ1-1 gives the whole variable domain SAVISQKPSRDICQRGTSLTIQCQVDSQVTMMFWYRQQPGQSLTLIATANQGSEATYESGFVIDKFPISRPNLTFSTLTVSNMSPEDSSIYLCSVENTGTNTEAFFGQGTRLTVV.

This clonotype was recorded at least ten times. The genes are TRBV29-1 and TRBJ1-4; D is uncertain. This CDR3 spans 15 amino acids. CDR1 SQVTM and CDR2 ANQGSEA come from the germline V gene. V lost 0 bases to trimming and J lost 2 bases, with 10 bases between them. CDR3 region: CSVEDGTDTNEKLFF. The DNA for the CDR3 is TGCAGCGTTGAAGATGGAACCGACACTAATGAAAAACTGTTTTTT.

The V and J genes are TRBV4-3 and TRBJ2-5, with 7 bases matching TRBD1. Germline-derived CDR1 and CDR2 are LGHNA and YSLEER. V shed 0 bases and J 4 bases; nucleotides not matched to a gene: 2. The length of the CDR3 is 14 residues. The CDR3 here is CASSQDYRGETQYF. Written as DNA, the CDR3 is TGCGCCAGCAGCCAAGATTACAGGGGAGAGACCCAGTACTTC.

The chain has TRBV12-3 or TRBV12-4 and TRBJ1-5; 11 bases are shared with TRBD1. The length of the CDR3 is 16 residues. J lost 3 bases, V lost 3 bases, and 4 bases had no gene match. The CDR3 here is CASSFRDRGYNQPQHF. CDR3 in DNA: TGTGCCAGCAGTTTCAGGGACAGGGGGTACAATCAGCCCCAGCATTTT.